The 10 T cell receptor beta chains given below trace back to one sample, sequenced in a study of T cell responses to AZD1222 COVID-19 vaccine (dated by TCRdb to 2020 to 2022). The sample's time point label, in plain terms: baseline before first vaccination. The library was prepared using the immunoSEQ multiplex PCR assay. In TCRdb, the immuneACCESS table is reduced to in-frame sequences with V and J assigned. These tables do not hold every clone; where another copy was compared, an unresolved V gene accounts for under half, and the others remain unexplained. Present in this sample are around 130,000 clones, over 90% of which were seen just once. The top ten constitute 0.91% of the sample. Here the sequenced sample was peripheral blood, taken on day 0 of AZD1222 vaccination. These receptors originate from an adult in good health.

This clone has more than one count but fewer than ten. This chain uses TRBV7-3 with TRBJ2-7, with 8 bases identical to TRBD2. J gave up 3 bases and V 5 bases, and 9 bases lay outside the gene matches. Germline-derived CDR1 and CDR2 are SGHTA and FQGTGA. This CDR3 is 15 amino acids long. The DNA of the CDR3 is TGTGCCAGCAGCGTTAGCGGGGATTCCTACTACGAGCAGTACTTC. This codes for CASSVSGDSYYEQYF.

V and J are TRBV7-8 and TRBJ2-2, with 7 bases lining up with TRBD1. The length of the CDR3 is 16 residues. The germline V gene has CDR1 SGHVS and CDR2 FQNEAQ. Trimming at V came to 3 bases and at J to 1 base, leaving 5 bases not matched to a gene. The CDR3 DNA follows: TGTGCCAGCAGCTTGTCAGGGGGTGGGAACACCGGGGAGCTGTTTTTT. Its translation is CASSLSGGGNTGELFF.

J is TRBJ1-1 and V is TRBV7-9, with 7 nucleotides matching TRBD1. V shed 5 bases, J shed 0 bases, and the junction held 9 bases outside the gene matches. CDR1 and CDR2 from the germline V gene are SEHNR and FQNEAQ (reference sequence). The CDR3 totals 16 residues. CDR3 amino acids: CASSTSSDRVNTEAFF. In DNA, the CDR3 is TGTGCCAGCAGCACCTCCTCCGACAGGGTGAACACTGAAGCTTTCTTT. The full variable domain, with the rest looked up from reference TRBV7-9 and TRBJ1-1, is DTGVSQNPRHKITKRGQNVTFRCDPISEHNRLYWYRQTLGQGPEFLTYFQNEAQLEKSRLLSDRFSAERPKGSFSTLEIQRTEQGDSAMYLCASSTSSDRVNTEAFFGQGTRLTVV.

The V call is TRBV2, the J call TRBJ1-4; the D is unclear. V lost 5 bases and J 6 bases, leaving 10 bases between the germline ends. Germline V lookup: CDR1 SNHLY, CDR2 FYNNEI. This CDR3 region has 13 residues. The CDR3 nucleotides read TGTGCCAGCAGTACGCCGGAAGATGAAAAACTGTTTTTT. It translates to CASSTPEDEKLFF.

J is TRBJ1-3 and V is TRBV6-5; D not resolved. CDR1 and CDR2 from the germline V gene are MNHEY and SVGAGI. With 6 bases removed from V and 1 base from J, the gap between germline ends came to 4 bases. This CDR3 is built from 12 residues. The chain's CDR3 is CASRSSGNTIYF. The CDR3 nucleotides read TGTGCCAGCAGGTCGTCTGGAAACACCATATATTTT.

This clone has just one count. V gene TRBV7-9 combines with J gene TRBJ2-7; 10 bases agree with TRBD1. CDR3 size: 14 residues. Losses at the gene ends were 5 bases for V and 7 bases for J; bases not matched to a gene: 8. The germline gives CDR1 SEHNR, CDR2 FQNEAQ (reference sequence). The CDR3 protein is CASSPGTGVREQYF. In DNA, the CDR3 is TGTGCCAGCAGCCCCGGGACAGGGGTGAGAGAGCAGTACTTC.

The genes are TRBV18 and TRBJ1-5; weak D call: TRBD1 (6 bases). V gave up 8 bases and J gave up 0 bases, with 14 bases separating them. Germline V gives CDR1 KGHSH, CDR2 LQKENI. The CDR3 sequence is 15 residues long. The CDR3 is CASTPDSNSNQPQHF. CDR3 DNA sequence: TGTGCCAGCACGCCGGACAGTAATAGCAATCAGCCCCAGCATTTT. Drawing the rest from reference TRBV18 and TRBJ1-5, the complete variable domain is NAGVMQNPRHLVRRRGQEARLRCSPMKGHSHVYWYRQLPEEGLKFMVYLQKENIIDESGMPKERFSAEFPKEGPSILRIQQVVRGDSAAYFCASTPDSNSNQPQHFGDGTRLSIL.

The chain carries TRBV9 and TRBJ1-2; TRBD1 aligns across 7 bases. The CDR3 totals 13 residues. In germline, CDR1 is SGDLS, CDR2 YYNGEE. With 4 bases clipped from V and 4 bases from J, the junction kept 4 bases outside the gene matches. The CDR3 DNA reads TGTGCCAGCAGCCTCACAGGGGTCTATGGCTACACCTTC. It encodes CASSLTGVYGYTF. Drawing the rest from reference TRBV9 and TRBJ1-2, the complete variable domain is DSGVTQTPKHLITATGQRVTLRCSPRSGDLSVYWYQQSLDQGLQFLIQYYNGEERAKGNILERFSAQQFPDLHSELNLSSLELGDSALYFCASSLTGVYGYTFGSGTRLTVV.

The rearrangement joins TRBV7-6 to TRBJ2-7; D not resolved. The CDR3 runs to 15 residues. Trimming shortened V by 2 bases and J by 7 bases, and 18 bases separated the two germline ends. CDR1 and CDR2 from the germline V gene are SGHVS and FNYEAQ. In nucleotides, the CDR3 is TGTGCCAGCAGCTTAAGCCAGTATGGCCTCCGAGAGCAGTACTTC. Translation gives CASSLSQYGLREQYF.

V usage is TRBV2 and J usage is TRBJ1-4, with a weak D call TRBD1 (5 bases). The CDR3 runs 13 residues. V was cut by 6 bases and J by 7 bases, with 12 bases left in between. Germline CDR1 SNHLY, CDR2 FYNNEI. In DNA form, the CDR3 reads TGTGCCAGCAGAGAGGGGTTGGGTGAAAAACTGTTTTTT. Translated, it gives CASREGLGEKLFF.